This T cell receptor (beta chain) appears in the sequencing data of a study of shared clonotypes between healthy human individuals. V was trimmed by 0 bases and J by 8 bases, leaving 13 bases between them. The length of the CDR3 is 13 residues. Germline lookup yields CDR1 GTSNPN and CDR2 SVGIG (reference sequence). Repertoires were generated with immunoSEQ multiplex PCR, while TCRdb's copy carries only in-frame clones and drops some. The profile shows 2 million to 2.5 million clones, roughly 95% of them singletons. J is TRBJ1-1 and V is TRBV30; D gene ambiguous. The sample consisted of naive CD4+ T cells sorted from blood. Indicated subset: CD45RA+ positively selected. This clonotype was obtained from a man between 18 and 29 years old in good health. The CDR3 reads CAWSVGRSLEAFF. The CDR3 DNA reads as TGTGCCTGGAGTGTCGGTCGCAGCCTCGAAGCTTTCTTT.